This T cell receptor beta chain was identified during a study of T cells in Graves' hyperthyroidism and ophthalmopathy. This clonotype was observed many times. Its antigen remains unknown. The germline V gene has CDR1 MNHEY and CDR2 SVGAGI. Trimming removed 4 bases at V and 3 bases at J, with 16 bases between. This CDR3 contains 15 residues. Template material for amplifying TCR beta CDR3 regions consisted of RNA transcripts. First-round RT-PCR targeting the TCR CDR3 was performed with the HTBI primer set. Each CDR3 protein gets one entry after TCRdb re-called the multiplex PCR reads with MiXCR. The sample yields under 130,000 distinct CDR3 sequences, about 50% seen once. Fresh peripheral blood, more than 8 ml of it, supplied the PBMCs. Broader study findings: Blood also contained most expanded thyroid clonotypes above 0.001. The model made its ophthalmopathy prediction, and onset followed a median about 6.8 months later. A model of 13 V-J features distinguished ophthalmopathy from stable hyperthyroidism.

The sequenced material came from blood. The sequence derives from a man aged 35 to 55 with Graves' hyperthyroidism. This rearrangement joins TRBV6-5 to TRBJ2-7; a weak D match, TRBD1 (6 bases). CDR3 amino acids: CASSSTGKDYYEQYF. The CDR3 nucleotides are TGTGCCAGCAGTTCTACAGGGAAAGACTACTACGAGCAGTACTTC.